This passage covers 5 T cell receptor beta chains from one sample sequenced in a study of blood T cell repertoires in COVID-19. Here immunoSEQ multiplex PCR was the method, and the copy in TCRdb shows in-frame clones only, minus some. Counted here are 55,000 to 65,000 clones, 91% occurring once; the ten biggest clones make up over 7.5%. Sequenced input: peripheral blood. The receptors derive from a human donor in a cohort sampled during active COVID-19.

This clone was counted between two and nine times. The chain employs TRBV2 and TRBJ1-4; D gene ambiguous. The CDR3 totals 11 residues. With 2 bases removed from V and 14 bases from J, the gap between germline ends came to 9 bases. Germline values: CDR1 SNHLY, CDR2 FYNNEI. The CDR3 nucleotides read TGTGCCAGCAGTGAAACCAGGTGGCTGTTTTTT. It codes for CASSETRWLFF.

This clone was observed many times. V and J are TRBV9 and TRBJ2-7; 13 bases fit TRBD2. This CDR3 contains 18 residues. The J segment lost 6 bases and the V segment lost 0 bases, leaving 12 bases of the junction unmatched. Germline V gene data show CDR1 as SGDLS and CDR2 as YYNGEE. CDR3 DNA: TGTGCCAGCAGCGTAGAAATCGACAGTAGACTAGCGGGGGGCGAGCAGTACTTC. As protein: CASSVEIDSRLAGGEQYF.

This chain links TRBV25-1 with TRBJ2-7; 11 bases map to TRBD1. J gave up 4 bases and V 6 bases, and 8 bases lay outside the gene matches. Germline V gives CDR1 MGHDK, CDR2 SYGVNS. CDR3 size: 15 residues. CDR3 in DNA: TGTGCCAGCAGCGACCGAGGACAGGGGGCGTACGAGCAGTACTTC. It encodes CASSDRGQGAYEQYF.

This chain connects TRBV19 to TRBJ1-4; possible D gene TRBD1, 6 bases. Trimming took off 8 bases at V and 6 bases at J, with 7 bases between the two ends. The CDR3 runs to 11 residues. Germline-derived CDR1 and CDR2 are LNHDA and SQIVND (reference sequence). The CDR3 is CASGQYEKLFF. In DNA form, the CDR3 reads TGTGCCAGTGGACAGTATGAAAAACTGTTTTTT.

This clone was counted only a few times. DNA of the CDR3: TGCGCCAGCAGCTTTGAGGGCAGCTCCTACGAGCAGTACTTC. It encodes CASSFEGSSYEQYF. The V gene is TRBV5-1, the J gene TRBJ2-7, with a tentative D call TRBD2 (5 bases). Trimming took off 2 bases at V and 0 bases at J, with 9 bases between the two ends. The CDR3 has 14 residues. The germline CDR1 and CDR2 sequences are SGHRS and YFSETQ. The full variable domain, with the rest looked up from reference TRBV5-1 and TRBJ2-7, is KAGVTQTPRYLIKTRGQQVTLSCSPISGHRSVSWYQQTPGQGLQFLFEYFSETQRNKGNFPGRFSGRQFSNSRSEMNVSTLELGDSALYLCASSFEGSSYEQYFGPGTRLTVT.